Listed below are T cell receptor beta chains from one sample, sequenced in a study of cytomegalovirus exposure and HLA in healthy donors. TCRdb's copy holds only in-frame clones and misses some; the assay was immunoSEQ multiplex PCR. Of nearly 200,000 clones in the sample, 82% were seen once. The sequenced sample consisted of PBMCs. Receptor source: a woman aged 50 to 60 in good health and CMV-seropositive. The CDR3 runs from the conserved cysteine through the conserved F or W. Each record gives: clone size, V gene, CDR3 protein. Only some rows state a clone size, as once, few, many or a class for expanded clones.

size: few; V: TRBV28; CDR3: CASSPIQGTGNTIYF
size: .; V: TRBV7-2; CDR3: CASRLQGPDSPLHF
size: .; V: TRBV5-1; CDR3: CASSPGWTGGADTQYF
size: .; V: TRBV25-1; CDR3: CASSEYSGTDTQYF
size: .; V: TRBV9; CDR3: CASSGGTGSYGYTF
size: few; V: TRBV5-1; CDR3: CASSKVTEFSYEQYF
size: .; V: TRBV5-1; CDR3: CASSPGGSGVLAHGYTF
size: .; V: TRBV5-1; CDR3: CASSLGYGTSGGLDEQFF
size: .; V: TRBV6-5; CDR3: CASSYSGQGPSGYTF
size: .; V: TRBV28; CDR3: CASRLGGGYGYTF
size: .; V: TRBV5-6; CDR3: CASSQLAGSTDTQYF
size: once; V: TRBV6-6; CDR3: CASSYGLNKYEQYF
size: .; V: TRBV10-2; CDR3: CASKLGQGAGNTIYF
size: .; V: TRBV11-2; CDR3: CASSLGDRAEETQYF